This T cell receptor beta chain was observed in a study of cytomegalovirus exposure and HLA in healthy donors. The repertoire was sequenced with immunoSEQ multiplex PCR; TCRdb's copy has only in-frame clones and lacks some. There are 200,000 to 300,000 clones in the sample; 70% to 90% occur only once, and 0.95% to 1.5% lies in the top ten. Study-wide results and limits: Researchers catalogued about 150 TCR beta chains as cytomegalovirus-associated. Cytomegalovirus status was reportedly diagnosed by the classifier with high specificity and sensitivity.

The V gene's germline CDR1 is MDHEN and CDR2 SYDVKM. Trimming took off 5 bases at V and 6 bases at J, with 7 bases between the two ends. The CDR3 is made up of 11 amino acids. To note about this clone: The target antigen is unknown.

This receptor was obtained from a woman under 40 in good health and CMV-seropositive. The chain joins TRBV28 to TRBJ1-1; D is uncertain. The sample consisted of PBMCs. Written as DNA, the CDR3 is TGTGCCAGCAGTCCCTATTCTGAAGCTTTCTTT. Encoded protein: CASSPYSEAFF.